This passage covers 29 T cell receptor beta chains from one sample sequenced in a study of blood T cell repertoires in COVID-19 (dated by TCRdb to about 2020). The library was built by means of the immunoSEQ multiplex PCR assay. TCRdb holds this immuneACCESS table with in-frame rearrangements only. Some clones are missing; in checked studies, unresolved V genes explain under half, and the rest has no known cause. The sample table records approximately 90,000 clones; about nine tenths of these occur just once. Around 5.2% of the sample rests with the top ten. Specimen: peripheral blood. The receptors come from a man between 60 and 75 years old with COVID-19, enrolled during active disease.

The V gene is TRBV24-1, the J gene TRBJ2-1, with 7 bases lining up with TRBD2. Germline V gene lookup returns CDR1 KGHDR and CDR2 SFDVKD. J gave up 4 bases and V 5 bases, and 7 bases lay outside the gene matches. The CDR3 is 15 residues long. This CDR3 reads CATSVGGAGYNEQFF. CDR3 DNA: TGTGCCACCAGTGTGGGAGGGGCGGGTTACAATGAGCAGTTCTTC.

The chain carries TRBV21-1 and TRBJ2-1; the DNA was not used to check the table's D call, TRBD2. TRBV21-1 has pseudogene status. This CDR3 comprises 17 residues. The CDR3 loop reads CASSEGRTSGSSNEQFF. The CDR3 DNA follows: TGTGCCAGCTCAGAGGGCAGGACTAGCGGGAGCTCCAATGAGCAGTTCTTC.

The chain's CDR3 is CASSPRIAGDNEQFF. For the CDR3, the DNA is TGTGCCAGCAGCCCTAGGATAGCGGGAGACAATGAGCAGTTCTTC. This rearrangement joins TRBV7-8 to TRBJ2-1; 9 bases agree with TRBD2. CDR1 and CDR2 from the germline V gene are SGHVS and FQNEAQ. V gave up 5 bases and J gave up 5 bases; unmatched junction bases: 7. This CDR3 has 15 amino acids.

CDR3 nucleotides: TGTGCCAGCAGCCCGGGACAGGGGGTACCTGGGGCCAACGTCCTGACTTTC. Translating it yields CASSPGQGVPGANVLTF. V gene TRBV7-9 combines with J gene TRBJ2-6; TRBD1 matches at 11 bases. The CDR3 has 17 amino acids. Unmatched junction bases numbered 5, after V lost 5 bases and J lost 2 bases. CDR1 and CDR2 (germline): SEHNR, FQNEAQ (reference sequence).

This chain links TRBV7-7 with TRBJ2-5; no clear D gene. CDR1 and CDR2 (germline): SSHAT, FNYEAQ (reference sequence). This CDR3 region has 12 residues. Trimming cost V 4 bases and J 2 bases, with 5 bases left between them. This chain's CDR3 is CASSSRQETQYF. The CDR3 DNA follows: TGTGCCAGCAGCTCCAGACAAGAGACCCAGTACTTC.

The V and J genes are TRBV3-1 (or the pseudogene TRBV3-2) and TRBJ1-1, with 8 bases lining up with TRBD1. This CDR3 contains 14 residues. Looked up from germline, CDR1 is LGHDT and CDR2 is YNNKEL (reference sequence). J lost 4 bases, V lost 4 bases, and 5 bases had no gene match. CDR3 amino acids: CASSPRDRLTEAFF. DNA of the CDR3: TGTGCCAGCAGCCCTAGGGACAGGCTCACTGAAGCTTTCTTT.

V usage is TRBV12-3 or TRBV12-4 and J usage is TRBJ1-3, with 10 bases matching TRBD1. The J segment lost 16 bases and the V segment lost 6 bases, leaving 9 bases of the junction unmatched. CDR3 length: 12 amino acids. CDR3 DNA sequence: TGTGCCAGCAGCCCGACAGGGGGCCAGGGGTATTTT. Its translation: CASSPTGGQGYF.

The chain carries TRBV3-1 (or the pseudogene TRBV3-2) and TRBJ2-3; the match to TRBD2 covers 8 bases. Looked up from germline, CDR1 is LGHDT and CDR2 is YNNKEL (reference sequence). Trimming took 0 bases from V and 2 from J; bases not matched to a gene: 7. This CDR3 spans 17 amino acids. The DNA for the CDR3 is TGTGCCAGCAGCCAAGATCGGGATAGCGGGACCACAGATACGCAGTATTTT. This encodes CASSQDRDSGTTDTQYF.

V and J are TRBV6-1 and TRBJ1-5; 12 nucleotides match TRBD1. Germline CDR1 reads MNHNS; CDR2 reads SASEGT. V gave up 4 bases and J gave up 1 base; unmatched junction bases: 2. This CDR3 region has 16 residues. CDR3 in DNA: TGTGCCAGCAGTGCCGGGACAGGGGGCAGCAATCAGCCCCAGCATTTT. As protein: CASSAGTGGSNQPQHF.

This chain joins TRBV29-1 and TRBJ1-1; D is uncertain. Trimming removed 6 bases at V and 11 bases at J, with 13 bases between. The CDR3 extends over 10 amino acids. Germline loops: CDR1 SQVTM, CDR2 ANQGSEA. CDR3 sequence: CSVDTQRAFF. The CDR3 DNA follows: TGCAGCGTCGACACTCAACGGGCTTTCTTT. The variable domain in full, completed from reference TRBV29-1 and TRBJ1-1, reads SAVISQKPSRDICQRGTSLTIQCQVDSQVTMMFWYRQQPGQSLTLIATANQGSEATYESGFVIDKFPISRPNLTFSTLTVSNMSPEDSSIYLCSVDTQRAFFGQGTRLTVV.

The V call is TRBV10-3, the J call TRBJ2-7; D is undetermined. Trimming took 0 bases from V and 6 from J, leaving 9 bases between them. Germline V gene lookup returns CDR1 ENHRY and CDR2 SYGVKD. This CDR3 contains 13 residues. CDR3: CAISESRSSEQYF. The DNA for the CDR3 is TGTGCCATCAGTGAGTCGAGGTCGAGCGAGCAGTACTTC.

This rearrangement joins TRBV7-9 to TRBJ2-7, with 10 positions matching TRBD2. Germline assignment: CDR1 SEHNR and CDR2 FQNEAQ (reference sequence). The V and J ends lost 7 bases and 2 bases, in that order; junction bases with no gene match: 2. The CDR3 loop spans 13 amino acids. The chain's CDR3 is CASTLAGPYEQYF. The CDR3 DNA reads TGTGCCAGCACACTAGCGGGACCCTACGAGCAGTACTTC.

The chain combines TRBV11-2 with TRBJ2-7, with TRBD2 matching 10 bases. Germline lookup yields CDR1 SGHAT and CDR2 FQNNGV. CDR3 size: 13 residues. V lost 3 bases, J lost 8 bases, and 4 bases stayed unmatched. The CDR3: CASSFGTSDKQYF. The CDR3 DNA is TGTGCCAGCAGCTTCGGGACTAGCGATAAGCAGTACTTC.

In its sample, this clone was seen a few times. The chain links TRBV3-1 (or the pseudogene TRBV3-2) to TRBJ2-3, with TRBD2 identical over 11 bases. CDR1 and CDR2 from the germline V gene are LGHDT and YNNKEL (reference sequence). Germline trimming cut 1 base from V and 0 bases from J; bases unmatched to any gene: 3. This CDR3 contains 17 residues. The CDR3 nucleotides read TGTGCCAGCAGCCAAGGGACTAGCGGGTACAGCACAGATACGCAGTATTTT. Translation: CASSQGTSGYSTDTQYF.

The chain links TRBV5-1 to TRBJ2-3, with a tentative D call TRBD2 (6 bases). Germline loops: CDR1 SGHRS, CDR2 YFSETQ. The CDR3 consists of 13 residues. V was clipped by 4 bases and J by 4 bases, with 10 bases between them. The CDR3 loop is CASSLREADTQYF. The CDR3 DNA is TGCGCCAGCAGCCTTAGGGAGGCAGATACGCAGTATTTT.

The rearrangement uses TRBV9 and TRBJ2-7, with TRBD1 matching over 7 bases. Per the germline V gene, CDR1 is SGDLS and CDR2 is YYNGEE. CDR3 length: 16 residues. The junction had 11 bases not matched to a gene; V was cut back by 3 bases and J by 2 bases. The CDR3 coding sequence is TGTGCCAGCAGCGCCTTTACAGGGGATGAGCCCTACGAGCAGTACTTC. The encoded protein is CASSAFTGDEPYEQYF.

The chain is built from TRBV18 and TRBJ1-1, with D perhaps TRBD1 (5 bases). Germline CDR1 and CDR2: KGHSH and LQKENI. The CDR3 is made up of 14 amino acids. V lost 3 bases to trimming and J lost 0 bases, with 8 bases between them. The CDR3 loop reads CASSPAGMNTEAFF. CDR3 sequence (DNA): TGTGCCAGCTCACCCGCAGGGATGAACACTGAAGCTTTCTTT.

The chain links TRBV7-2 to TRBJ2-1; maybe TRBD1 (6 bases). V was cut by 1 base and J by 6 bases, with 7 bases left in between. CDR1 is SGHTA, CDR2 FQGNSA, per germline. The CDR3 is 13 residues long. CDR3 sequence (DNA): TGTGCCAGCAGCTTAGTCAGGGGCAATGAGCAGTTCTTC. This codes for CASSLVRGNEQFF.

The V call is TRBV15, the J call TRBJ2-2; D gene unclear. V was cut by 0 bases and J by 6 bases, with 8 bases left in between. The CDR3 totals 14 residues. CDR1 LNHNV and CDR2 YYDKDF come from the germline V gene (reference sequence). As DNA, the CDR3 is TGTGCCACCAGCAGAGACAGGTTGGCCGGGGAGCTGTTTTTT. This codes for CATSRDRLAGELFF.

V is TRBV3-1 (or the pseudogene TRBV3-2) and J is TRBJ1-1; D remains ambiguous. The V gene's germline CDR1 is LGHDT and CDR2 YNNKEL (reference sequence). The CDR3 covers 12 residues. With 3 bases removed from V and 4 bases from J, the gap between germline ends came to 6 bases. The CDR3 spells CASSQEPTEAFF. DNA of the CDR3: TGTGCCAGCAGCCAGGAGCCCACTGAAGCTTTCTTT.

CDR3: CAWSRGGGTDTQYF. CDR3 coding DNA: TGTGCCTGGAGTCGGGGAGGGGGAACAGATACGCAGTATTTT. The J gene is TRBJ2-3, the V gene TRBV30, with D maybe TRBD2 (7 bases). The length of the CDR3 is 14 residues. V dropped 2 bases and J dropped 3 bases, with 12 bases sitting between them. CDR1 GTSNPN and CDR2 SVGIG come from the germline V gene (reference sequence). Filled out from reference TRBV30 and TRBJ2-3, the complete variable domain reads SQTIHQWPATLVQPVGSPLSLECTVEGTSNPNLYWYRQAAGRGLQLLFYSVGIGQISSEVPQNLSASRPQDRQFILSSKKLLLSDSGFYLCAWSRGGGTDTQYFGPGTRLTVL.

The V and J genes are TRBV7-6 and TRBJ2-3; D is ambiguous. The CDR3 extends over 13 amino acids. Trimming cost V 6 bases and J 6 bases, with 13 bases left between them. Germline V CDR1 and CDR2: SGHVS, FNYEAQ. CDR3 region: CASSFTNTDTQYF. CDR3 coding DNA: TGTGCCAGCAGTTTTACTAATACCGATACGCAGTATTTT.

The DNA for the CDR3 is TGTGCCAGTAGTATAGCCAGGGGGGAGATCAATGAGCAGTTCTTC. Amino acids: CASSIARGEINEQFF. The chain links TRBV19 to TRBJ2-1; maybe TRBD1 (7 bases). Germline V gene lookup returns CDR1 LNHDA and CDR2 SQIVND (reference sequence). V was pared by 1 base and J by 6 bases, with 13 bases between. The CDR3 is made up of 15 amino acids.

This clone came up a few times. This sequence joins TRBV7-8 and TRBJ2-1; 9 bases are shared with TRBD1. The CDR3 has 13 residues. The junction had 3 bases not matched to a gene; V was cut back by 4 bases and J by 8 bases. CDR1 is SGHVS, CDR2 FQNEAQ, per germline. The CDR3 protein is CASSSQGAHEQFF. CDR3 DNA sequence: TGTGCCAGCAGCTCACAGGGGGCCCATGAGCAGTTCTTC.

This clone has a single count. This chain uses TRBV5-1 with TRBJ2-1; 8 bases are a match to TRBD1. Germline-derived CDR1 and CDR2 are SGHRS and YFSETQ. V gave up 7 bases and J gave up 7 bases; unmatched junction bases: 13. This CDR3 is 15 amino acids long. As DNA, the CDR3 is TGCGCCAGCGGAACCGATTCAGGGGGCCAAAATGAGCAGTTCTTC. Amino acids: CASGTDSGGQNEQFF. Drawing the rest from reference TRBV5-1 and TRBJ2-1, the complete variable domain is KAGVTQTPRYLIKTRGQQVTLSCSPISGHRSVSWYQQTPGQGLQFLFEYFSETQRNKGNFPGRFSGRQFSNSRSEMNVSTLELGDSALYLCASGTDSGGQNEQFFGPGTRLTVL.

The CDR3 DNA sequence: TGTGCCAGCAGCACAGATCTGACAGGGTATGGACGCGAGCAGTACTTC. Its protein is CASSTDLTGYGREQYF. The gene calls are TRBV11-2 and TRBJ2-7, with 7 nucleotides matching TRBD1. This CDR3 has 16 amino acids. J gave up 6 bases and V 5 bases, and 16 bases lay outside the gene matches. From germline, CDR1 is SGHAT and CDR2 FQNNGV.

The CDR3, as DNA: TGTGCCAGCAGCTTAAGGGACAAAAATGAAAAACTGTTTTTT. This encodes CASSLRDKNEKLFF. The genes are TRBV7-9 and TRBJ1-4, with D perhaps TRBD1 (6 bases). The CDR3 is 14 residues long. V was clipped by 2 bases and J by 5 bases, with 9 bases between them. Germline V lookup: CDR1 SEHNR, CDR2 FQNEAQ (reference sequence).

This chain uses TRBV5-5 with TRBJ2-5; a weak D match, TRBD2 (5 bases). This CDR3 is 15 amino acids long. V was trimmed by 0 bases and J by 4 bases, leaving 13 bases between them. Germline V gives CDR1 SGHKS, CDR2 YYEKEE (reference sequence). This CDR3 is CASSLVRGIGETQYF. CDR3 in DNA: TGTGCCAGCAGCTTGGTCAGAGGGATAGGAGAGACCCAGTACTTC. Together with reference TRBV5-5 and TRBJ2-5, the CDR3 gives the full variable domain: DAGVTQSPTHLIKTRGQQVTLRCSPISGHKSVSWYQQVLGQGPQFIFQYYEKEERGRGNFPDRFSARQFPNYSSELNVNALLLGDSALYLCASSLVRGIGETQYFGPGTRLLVL.

CDR3 sequence (DNA): TGTGCCAGCAGCTTGCAGGGGGCCCCTGAAAAACTGTTTTTT. Translating gives CASSLQGAPEKLFF. V is TRBV5-4 and J is TRBJ1-4, with 8 bases aligning to TRBD1. CDR3 length: 14 amino acids. The V and J ends lost 1 base and 7 bases, in that order; junction bases with no gene match: 3. Germline assignment: CDR1 SGHNT and CDR2 YYREEE (reference sequence).